These 32 T cell receptor beta chains were sequenced from one sample in a study of cytomegalovirus exposure and HLA in healthy donors. The study ran its PCR with 60 Vbeta and 13 Jbeta primers. Here immunoSEQ multiplex PCR was the method, and the copy in TCRdb shows in-frame clones only, minus some. The repertoire table contains roughly 69,000 clones. Specimen: PBMCs. Receptor source: a woman between 25 and 40 years old in good health and CMV-seronegative.

This chain connects TRBV13 to TRBJ1-3, with D uncertain. Germline loops: CDR1 PRHDT, CDR2 FYEKMQ (reference sequence). V lost 4 bases and J lost 4, with 14 bases in between. The CDR3 runs 15 residues. In DNA form, the CDR3 reads TGTGCCAGCAGCTGGGTGGCTGACTCAGGAAACACCATATATTTT. Translated: CASSWVADSGNTIYF.

The chain has TRBV4-3 and TRBJ2-7, with a tentative D call TRBD1 (6 bases). The V gene's germline CDR1 is LGHNA and CDR2 YSLEER. CDR3 size: 14 residues. Trimming cost V 0 bases and J 2 bases, with 8 bases left between them. DNA for the CDR3: TGCGCCAGCAGCCAAGAAGGGGGTGCCTACGAGCAGTACTTC. This translates into CASSQEGGAYEQYF.

The chain is built from TRBV28 and TRBJ2-7; D might be TRBD1 (6 bases). Trimming took 4 bases from V and 2 from J, leaving 9 bases between them. This CDR3 contains 13 residues. Germline V gene sequence: CDR1 MDHEN, CDR2 SYDVKM. DNA for the CDR3: TGTGCCAGCAGTTGGACAGCTGCCTACGAGCAGTACTTC. Amino acid sequence: CASSWTAAYEQYF.

The chain has TRBV19 and TRBJ2-1; 10 bases line up with TRBD1. V was pared by 5 bases and J by 6 bases, with 4 bases of the junction left unmatched. CDR1 and CDR2 from the germline V gene are LNHDA and SQIVND (reference sequence). The CDR3 runs 14 residues. DNA for the CDR3: TGTGCCAGTAGTCCAAGGACAGGGGGCAATGAGCAGTTCTTC. Encoded protein: CASSPRTGGNEQFF.

The chain carries TRBV6-5 and TRBJ2-5, with a possible D match to TRBD2 (5 bases). V lost 0 bases and J lost 2, with 10 bases in between. In germline, CDR1 is MNHEY, CDR2 SVGAGI. The CDR3 contains 15 residues. The CDR3 loop is CASSYSNGLQETQYF. DNA of the CDR3: TGTGCCAGCAGTTACTCGAACGGACTGCAAGAGACCCAGTACTTC.

The rearrangement uses TRBV9 and TRBJ1-2; TRBD1 is a possible D gene (6 bases). The CDR3 has 13 amino acids. V shed 0 bases and J shed 6 bases, with 9 bases lying between them. CDR1 and CDR2 from the germline V gene are SGDLS and YYNGEE. The CDR3 DNA reads as TGTGCCAGCAGCGTAGACGGGGGGCATGGCTACACCTTC. This translates into CASSVDGGHGYTF.

The genes are TRBV19 and TRBJ2-2; 8 bases match TRBD1. The CDR3 is 16 residues long. Per the germline V gene, CDR1 is LNHDA and CDR2 is SQIVND (reference sequence). Germline trimming cut 11 bases from V and 2 bases from J; bases unmatched to any gene: 13. CDR3 amino acids: CAVQAIRGPNTGELFF. CDR3 nucleotides: TGTGCCGTACAAGCCATCAGGGGGCCAAACACCGGGGAGCTGTTTTTT.

The CDR3 protein is CAWSVRTGYEQYF. The CDR3 DNA reads as TGTGCCTGGAGTGTTCGGACAGGCTACGAGCAGTACTTC. The chain employs TRBV30 and TRBJ2-7; the match to TRBD1 covers 7 bases. With 0 bases clipped from V and 3 bases from J, the junction kept 2 bases outside the gene matches. This CDR3 is built from 13 residues. CDR1 and CDR2 (germline): GTSNPN, SVGIG (reference sequence).

The chain couples TRBV28 to TRBJ2-3; 7 nucleotides line up with TRBD2. This CDR3 comprises 16 residues. Trimming cost V 6 bases and J 6 bases; bases outside gene matches: 15. The germline gives CDR1 MDHEN, CDR2 SYDVKM. CDR3 sequence: CASSPGGESGNDTQYF. CDR3 sequence (DNA): TGTGCCAGCAGCCCTGGGGGGGAAAGCGGGAACGATACGCAGTATTTT. The variable domain in full, completed from reference TRBV28 and TRBJ2-3, reads DVKVTQSSRYLVKRTGEKVFLECVQDMDHENMFWYRQDPGLGLRLIYFSYDVKMKEKGDIPEGYSVSREKKERFSLILESASTNQTSMYLCASSPGGESGNDTQYFGPGTRLTVL.

The rearrangement uses TRBV5-1 and TRBJ2-1; 10 bases align to TRBD2. Germline V lookup: CDR1 SGHRS, CDR2 YFSETQ. CDR3 size: 15 residues. The junction had 8 bases not matched to a gene; V was cut back by 2 bases and J by 9 bases. For the CDR3, the DNA is TGCGCCAGCAGCTTTCCGACTAGCGGGTACGGTGAGCAGTTCTTC. Translating gives CASSFPTSGYGEQFF.

This sequence joins TRBV6-5 and TRBJ1-1, with D possibly being TRBD1 (5 bases). Germline V lookup: CDR1 MNHEY, CDR2 SVGAGI. This CDR3 comprises 14 residues. Trimming cost V 0 bases and J 3 bases, with 8 bases left between them. The CDR3 DNA follows: TGTGCCAGCAGTTACTCCGGGGGGTACACTGAAGCTTTCTTT. Its translation: CASSYSGGYTEAFF.

The genes are TRBV7-9 and TRBJ2-7, with no clear D. Germline-derived CDR1 and CDR2 are SEHNR and FQNEAQ (reference sequence). CDR3 length: 12 amino acids. Trimming removed 3 bases at V and 4 bases at J, with 7 bases between. CDR3 DNA: TGTGCCAGCAGCTTCGGGTCGTACGAGCAGTACTTC. Translation gives CASSFGSYEQYF.

The V and J genes are TRBV11-3 and TRBJ1-5, with D perhaps TRBD1 (5 bases). Germline V CDR1 and CDR2: SGHNT, YENEEA. Deletions cut 5 bases from V and 7 bases from J, with 12 bases between. The CDR3 covers 13 residues. CDR3 nucleotides: TGTGCCAGCAGCATGGGGGGGGACCAGCCCCAGCATTTT. Protein: CASSMGGDQPQHF. Filled out from reference TRBV11-3 and TRBJ1-5, the complete variable domain reads EAGVVQSPRYKIIEKKQPVAFWCNPISGHNTLYWYLQNLGQGPELLIRYENEEAVDDSQLPKDRFSAERLKGVDSTLKIQPAELGDSAVYLCASSMGGDQPQHFGDGTRLSIL.

This chain uses TRBV28 with TRBJ2-5; 10 nucleotides align to TRBD1. The ends lost 5 bases at V and 5 bases at J; junction bases unmatched: 8. Per germline, CDR1 MDHEN and CDR2 SYDVKM. The CDR3 contains 15 residues. CDR3: CASSNRDRGPETQYF. CDR3 sequence (DNA): TGTGCCAGCAGTAACCGGGACAGGGGCCCTGAGACCCAGTACTTC.

The chain joins TRBV28 to TRBJ2-7; D is uncertain. The CDR3 is 16 residues long. Germline assignment: CDR1 MDHEN and CDR2 SYDVKM. The V end was cut by 2 bases, the J end by 0 bases, with 14 bases between. The CDR3 loop reads CASSLGVTRLSYEQYF. DNA for the CDR3: TGTGCCAGCAGTTTAGGCGTGACGCGGCTCTCCTACGAGCAGTACTTC.

The chain has TRBV30 and TRBJ1-5; TRBD1 might be the D (6 bases). Per the germline V gene, CDR1 is GTSNPN and CDR2 is SVGIG (reference sequence). V shed 3 bases and J shed 4 bases, with 13 bases lying between them. The length of the CDR3 is 14 residues. The CDR3 coding sequence is TGTGCCTGGAGCCTTACAGGGTTAAATCAGCCCCAGCATTTT. Translated: CAWSLTGLNQPQHF.

The chain uses TRBV2 and TRBJ2-7; 8 nucleotides line up with TRBD1. Germline V gives CDR1 SNHLY, CDR2 FYNNEI. This CDR3 contains 15 residues. V was clipped by 5 bases and J by 2 bases; unmatched bases: 8. The CDR3 region is CASSRQGAATYEQYF. Here the CDR3 DNA reads TGTGCCAGCAGTCGCCAGGGGGCGGCCACCTACGAGCAGTACTTC.

In DNA form, the CDR3 reads TGTGCCAGCTCACCGTCCGGGACAGCGAACACTGAAGCTTTCTTT. It encodes CASSPSGTANTEAFF. The chain couples TRBV18 to TRBJ1-1; 7 nucleotides line up with TRBD1. In germline, CDR1 is KGHSH, CDR2 LQKENI. The CDR3 contains 15 residues. With 3 bases clipped from V and 1 base from J, the junction kept 5 bases outside the gene matches. The full variable domain, its missing parts supplied by reference TRBV18 and TRBJ1-1, is NAGVMQNPRHLVRRRGQEARLRCSPMKGHSHVYWYRQLPEEGLKFMVYLQKENIIDESGMPKERFSAEFPKEGPSILRIQQVVRGDSAAYFCASSPSGTANTEAFFGQGTRLTVV.

The CDR3, as DNA: TGTGCCAGCTCTCTTGATTCTAGCGGGACCGGCACAGATACGCAGTATTTT. This translates into CASSLDSSGTGTDTQYF. The chain couples TRBV18 to TRBJ2-3; 9 positions agree with TRBD2. The V segment lost 6 bases and the J segment 1 base; nucleotides outside the gene matches: 11. Germline CDR1 and CDR2: KGHSH and LQKENI. CDR3 size: 17 residues. Complete variable domain (other parts from reference TRBV18 and TRBJ2-3): NAGVMQNPRHLVRRRGQEARLRCSPMKGHSHVYWYRQLPEEGLKFMVYLQKENIIDESGMPKERFSAEFPKEGPSILRIQQVVRGDSAAYFCASSLDSSGTGTDTQYFGPGTRLTVL.

This sequence joins TRBV6-5 and TRBJ1-3, with D perhaps matching TRBD1 (6 bases). The germline V gene encodes CDR1 MNHEY and CDR2 SVGAGI. The CDR3 length is 14 residues. V was clipped by 5 bases and J by 1 base, with 9 bases between them. In DNA form, the CDR3 reads TGTGCCAGCAGTATACAGGGTTCTGGAAACACCATATATTTT. This sequence encodes CASSIQGSGNTIYF.

V gene TRBV10-2 combines with J gene TRBJ2-7; 8 nucleotides line up with TRBD1. This CDR3 is built from 14 residues. Germline loops: CDR1 WSHSY, CDR2 SAAADI. V was pared by 7 bases and J by 0 bases, with 5 bases of the junction left unmatched. CDR3 protein: CASMGTGSSYEQYF. The CDR3 DNA reads TGCGCCAGCATGGGGACAGGAAGCTCCTACGAGCAGTACTTC.

The chain couples TRBV28 to TRBJ1-1; D gene ambiguous. V dropped 6 bases and J dropped 4 bases, with 9 bases sitting between them. The CDR3 runs to 12 residues. Germline CDR1 and CDR2: MDHEN and SYDVKM. The CDR3 coding sequence is TGTGCCAGCAGCCACCCGGGCACTGAAGCTTTCTTT. Translating gives CASSHPGTEAFF.

The genes are TRBV30 and TRBJ2-4; TRBD2 matches at 8 bases. Germline lookup yields CDR1 GTSNPN and CDR2 SVGIG (reference sequence). The length of the CDR3 is 15 residues. Losses at the gene ends were 8 bases for V and 0 bases for J; bases not matched to a gene: 9. CDR3 region: CAGSGMGVAKNIQYF. The CDR3 DNA reads as TGTGCCGGTAGCGGGATGGGGGTAGCCAAAAACATTCAGTACTTC.

The gene calls are TRBV18 and TRBJ1-2; 10 bases are shared with TRBD1. This CDR3 has 15 residues. V shed 4 bases and J 8 bases; nucleotides not matched to a gene: 10. Per the germline V gene, CDR1 is KGHSH and CDR2 is LQKENI. The CDR3 DNA reads as TGTGCCAGCTCACTAGACCGCGGGACAGGGGACGGCTACACCTTC. Translated: CASSLDRGTGDGYTF. Based on the CDR3 plus reference TRBV18 and TRBJ1-2, the full variable domain is NAGVMQNPRHLVRRRGQEARLRCSPMKGHSHVYWYRQLPEEGLKFMVYLQKENIIDESGMPKERFSAEFPKEGPSILRIQQVVRGDSAAYFCASSLDRGTGDGYTFGSGTRLTVV.

The gene calls are TRBV5-4 and TRBJ2-1; 12 bases are a match to TRBD2. The trim removed 2 bases at V and 7 bases at J, leaving 4 bases unmatched. In germline, CDR1 is SGHNT, CDR2 YYREEE (reference sequence). There are 15 residues in the CDR3. In DNA, the CDR3 is TGTGCCAGCAGCTTCCCTAGCGGGGGGGCAAATGAGCAGTTCTTC. Protein sequence: CASSFPSGGANEQFF.

The chain couples TRBV7-9 to TRBJ1-6; D not resolved. Germline V gene lookup returns CDR1 SEHNR and CDR2 FQNEAQ (reference sequence). The ends were cut back, 5 bases at V and 7 bases at J, with 15 bases in the middle. The CDR3 contains 15 residues. CDR3 sequence reads: CASSPREGGNSPLHF. CDR3 nucleotides: TGTGCCAGCAGCCCGAGGGAGGGAGGGAATTCACCCCTCCACTTT.

V usage is TRBV7-9 and J usage is TRBJ1-5; a possible D gene is TRBD1 (5 bases). V lost 3 bases and J lost 3, with 12 bases in between. Per the germline V gene, CDR1 is SEHNR and CDR2 is FQNEAQ (reference sequence). The CDR3 spans 15 residues. The CDR3 region is CASSLDQGYNQPQHF. The DNA for the CDR3 is TGTGCCAGCAGCTTGGACCAGGGTTACAATCAGCCCCAGCATTTT.

The V gene is TRBV5-1, the J gene TRBJ1-2; D uncertain. CDR3 size: 15 residues. Germline V CDR1 and CDR2: SGHRS, YFSETQ. Trimming shortened V by 0 bases and J by 4 bases, and 13 bases separated the two germline ends. The CDR3: CASSLDLGRSYGYTF. In nucleotides, the CDR3 is TGCGCCAGCAGCTTGGACCTCGGGAGGTCCTATGGCTACACCTTC.

This chain uses TRBV29-1 with TRBJ1-2; TRBD1 matches 7 bases. Trimming at V came to 2 bases and at J to 1 base, leaving 4 bases not matched to a gene. CDR1 is SQVTM, CDR2 ANQGSEA, per germline. This CDR3 is 14 amino acids long. CDR3 DNA sequence: TGCAGCGTTGAAACCCACAGGGGTAACTATGGCTACACCTTC. Translating gives CSVETHRGNYGYTF.

The chain carries TRBV2 and TRBJ1-2, with 8 bases identical to TRBD1. V lost 7 bases and J lost 4; bases outside the gene matches: 11. The CDR3 runs 15 residues. CDR1 and CDR2 from the germline V gene are SNHLY and FYNNEI. This CDR3 reads CASTRSQGAGYGYTF. The CDR3 region has the DNA TGTGCCAGCACACGAAGCCAGGGGGCTGGCTATGGCTACACCTTC.

The genes are TRBV28 and TRBJ1-1; 7 bases map to TRBD1. Looked up from germline, CDR1 is MDHEN and CDR2 is SYDVKM. This CDR3 has 12 residues. J lost 7 bases, V lost 7 bases, and 6 bases had no gene match. The CDR3 sequence is CASIDRVSEAFF. CDR3 DNA sequence: TGTGCCAGCATCGACAGGGTGAGTGAAGCTTTCTTT.

The rearrangement uses TRBV27 and TRBJ2-7; 10 bases agree with TRBD1. Germline V gene data show CDR1 as MNHEY and CDR2 as SMNVEV (reference sequence). The CDR3 runs 15 residues. V gave up 7 bases and J gave up 7 bases; unmatched junction bases: 13. The CDR3 coding sequence is TGTGCCAGCACCCGGCTCCGGGACAGGGGAGCAGAGCAGTACTTC. This encodes CASTRLRDRGAEQYF.